Detailed here is one T cell receptor beta chain. Its antigen is as yet unknown. The record originates from a study of yellow fever vaccine responses in identical twins. Study-level results: It has been reported that, in twins, the vaccine T cell response seemed partly convergent and partly personalized.

V was pared by 6 bases and J by 7 bases, with 12 bases between. Germline V lookup: CDR1 DFQATT, CDR2 SNEGSKA (reference sequence). The CDR3 is 12 amino acids. TCRdb processed the RT-PCR reads anew with MiXCR; each CDR3 protein has one entry. The sample holds fewer than 1,000 distinct CDR3 sequences, 60% to 85% seen once. The receptor comes from a female donor who received the yellow fever vaccine. V and J are TRBV20-1 and TRBJ1-4; no reliable D call. This sample comprised T cells from blood (PBMCs), unsorted or a sorted subset (not recorded which), obtained before or after yellow fever vaccination (not recorded which). The CDR3 spells CSAPLRGEKLFF. The CDR3 region has the DNA TGCAGTGCCCCGCTTCGTGGTGAAAAACTGTTTTTT.